This TCR beta chain is drawn from a study of beta chain features in type 1 diabetes. This CDR3 spans 18 amino acids. Sequencing targeted expressed TCRB transcripts, as all isolated RNA had been reverse transcribed. This table comes from immunoSEQ multiplex PCR, and its TCRdb copy is limited to in-frame clones, with some not included. This sample yields 120,000 to 150,000 clones, of which 6.9% are seen a single time; about 1.4% belongs to the top ten. Averaging roughly 110 mL, one heparinised blood draw was given by each donor. Populations obtained by sorting all exceeded 95% purity. This clone occurred many times. Its antigen is as yet unknown. Whole-study results and caveats: Any role of HLA type in TCRB rearrangement remained unresolved here.

The sequence was collected from a woman aged 25 to 45 in good health. This chain connects TRBV21-1 to TRBJ2-4; TRBD2, the D gene given by the table, was not confirmed from the DNA. TRBV21-1 is a pseudogene locus. The sequenced sample consisted of central memory CD4+ T cells from blood. The CDR3 DNA reads TGTGCCAGCAGCAATCGGACTAGCGGGGGAGTAGCCAAAAACATTCAGTACTTC. It translates to CASSNRTSGGVAKNIQYF.